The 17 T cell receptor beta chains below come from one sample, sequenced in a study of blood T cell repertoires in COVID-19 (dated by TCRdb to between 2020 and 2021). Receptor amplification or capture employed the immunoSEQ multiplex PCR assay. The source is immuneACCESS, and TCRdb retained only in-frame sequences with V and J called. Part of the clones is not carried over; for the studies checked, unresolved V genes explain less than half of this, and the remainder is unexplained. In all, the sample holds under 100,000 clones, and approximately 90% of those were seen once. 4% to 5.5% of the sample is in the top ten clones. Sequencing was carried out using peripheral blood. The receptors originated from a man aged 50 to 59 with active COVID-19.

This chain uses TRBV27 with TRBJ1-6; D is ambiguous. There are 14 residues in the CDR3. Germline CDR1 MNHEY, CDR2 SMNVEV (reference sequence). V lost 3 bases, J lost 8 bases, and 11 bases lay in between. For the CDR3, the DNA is TGTGCCAGCAGTTTCGGACTTGACGATTCACCCCTCCACTTT. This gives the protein CASSFGLDDSPLHF.

The CDR3 coding sequence is TGCGCCAGCAGCTTGGACCTAGCGGGAAGGGTCGGGGAGCTGTTTTTT. Residues: CASSLDLAGRVGELFF. The rearrangement uses TRBV5-1 and TRBJ2-2; 9 bases map to TRBD2. J was trimmed by 7 bases and V by 0 bases; bases with no gene match: 7. CDR3 length: 16 amino acids. In germline, CDR1 is SGHRS, CDR2 YFSETQ.

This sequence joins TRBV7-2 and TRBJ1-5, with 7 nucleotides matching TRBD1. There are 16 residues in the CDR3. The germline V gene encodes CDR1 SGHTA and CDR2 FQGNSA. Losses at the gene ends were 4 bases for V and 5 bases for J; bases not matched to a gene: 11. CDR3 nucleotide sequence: TGTGCCAGCAGCTGCCGGGACAGACATAAGGATCAGCCCCAGCATTTT. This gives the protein CASSCRDRHKDQPQHF.

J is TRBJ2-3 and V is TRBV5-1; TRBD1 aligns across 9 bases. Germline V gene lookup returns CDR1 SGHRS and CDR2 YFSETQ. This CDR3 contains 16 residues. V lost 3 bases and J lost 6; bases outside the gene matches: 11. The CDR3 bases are TGCGCCAGCAGCTATTTCCCGGGACAGGGTGTGGATACGCAGTATTTT. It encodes CASSYFPGQGVDTQYF.

The CDR3 DNA follows: TGTGCCAGCACCCACCCCGGGGCCGGGGAGCTGTTTTTT. Its translation: CASTHPGAGELFF. This sequence joins TRBV6-5 and TRBJ2-2; possibly TRBD2 for D (5 bases). The germline V gene encodes CDR1 MNHEY and CDR2 SVGAGI. Trimming removed 7 bases from V and 6 bases from J, with 12 bases in between. The CDR3 runs 13 residues.

In nucleotides, the CDR3 is TGTGCCAGCAGCTTCGGTTCCGGGACAGGGGGCACTGAAGCTTTCTTT. This codes for CASSFGSGTGGTEAFF. V gene TRBV7-9 combines with J gene TRBJ1-1; 11 bases align to TRBD1. Looked up from germline, CDR1 is SEHNR and CDR2 is FQNEAQ (reference sequence). The trim removed 3 bases at V and 4 bases at J, leaving 7 bases unmatched. The CDR3 runs to 16 residues.

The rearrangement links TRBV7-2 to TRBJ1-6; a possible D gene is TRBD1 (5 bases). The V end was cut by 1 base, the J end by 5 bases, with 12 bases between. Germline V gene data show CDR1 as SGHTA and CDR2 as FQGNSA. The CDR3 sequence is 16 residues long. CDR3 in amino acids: CASSLGGSGNNSPLHF. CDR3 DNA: TGTGCCAGCAGCTTAGGGGGCTCAGGGAATAATTCACCCCTCCACTTT.

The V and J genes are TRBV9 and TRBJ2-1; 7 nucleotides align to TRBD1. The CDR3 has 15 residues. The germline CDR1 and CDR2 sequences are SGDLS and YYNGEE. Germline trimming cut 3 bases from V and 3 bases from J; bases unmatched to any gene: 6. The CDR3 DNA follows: TGTGCCAGCAGCGGAGGGGGCGGTATCTACAATGAGCAGTTCTTC. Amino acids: CASSGGGGIYNEQFF. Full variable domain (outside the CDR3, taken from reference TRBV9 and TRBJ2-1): DSGVTQTPKHLITATGQRVTLRCSPRSGDLSVYWYQQSLDQGLQFLIQYYNGEERAKGNILERFSAQQFPDLHSELNLSSLELGDSALYFCASSGGGGIYNEQFFGPGTRLTVL.

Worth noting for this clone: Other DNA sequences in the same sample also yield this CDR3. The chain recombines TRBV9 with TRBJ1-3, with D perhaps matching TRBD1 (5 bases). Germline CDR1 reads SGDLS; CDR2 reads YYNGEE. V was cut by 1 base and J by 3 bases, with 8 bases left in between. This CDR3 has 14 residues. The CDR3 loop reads CASSVQGGGNTIYF. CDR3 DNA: TGTGCCAGCAGCGTACAGGGTGGTGGAAACACCATATATTTT.

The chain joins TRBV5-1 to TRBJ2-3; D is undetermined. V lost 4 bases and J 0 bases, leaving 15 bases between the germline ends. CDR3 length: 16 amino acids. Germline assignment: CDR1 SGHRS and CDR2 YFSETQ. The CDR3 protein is CASSDKTVPSTDTQYF. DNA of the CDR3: TGCGCCAGCAGCGACAAGACCGTCCCTAGCACAGATACGCAGTATTTT.

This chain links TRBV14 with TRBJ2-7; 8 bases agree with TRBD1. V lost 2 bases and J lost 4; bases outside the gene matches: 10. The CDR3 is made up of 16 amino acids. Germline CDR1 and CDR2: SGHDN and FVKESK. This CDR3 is CASSQLTGTGPYEQYF. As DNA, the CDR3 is TGTGCCAGCAGCCAACTTACCGGGACAGGTCCATACGAGCAGTACTTC.

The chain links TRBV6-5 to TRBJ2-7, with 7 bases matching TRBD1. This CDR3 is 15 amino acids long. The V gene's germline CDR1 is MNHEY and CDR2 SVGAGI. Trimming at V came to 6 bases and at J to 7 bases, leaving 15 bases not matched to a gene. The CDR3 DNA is TGTGCCAGCAGGCCCGTCGGGACAGCTCTTAGTGAGCAGTACTTC. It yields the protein CASRPVGTALSEQYF.

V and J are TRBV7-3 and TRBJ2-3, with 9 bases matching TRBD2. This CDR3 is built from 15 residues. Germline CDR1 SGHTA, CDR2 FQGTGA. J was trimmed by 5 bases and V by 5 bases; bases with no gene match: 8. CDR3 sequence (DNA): TGTGCCAGCAGCCCGCGGGGGGGCCAGAAAGATACGCAGTATTTT. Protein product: CASSPRGGQKDTQYF.

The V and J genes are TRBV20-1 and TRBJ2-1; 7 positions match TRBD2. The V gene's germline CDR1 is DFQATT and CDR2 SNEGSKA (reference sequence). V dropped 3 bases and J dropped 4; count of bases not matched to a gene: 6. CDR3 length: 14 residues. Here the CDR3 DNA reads TGCAGTGCTAGTATAGGACTAGGTTACAATGAGCAGTTCTTC. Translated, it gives CSASIGLGYNEQFF.

CDR3 sequence reads: CATSRDRAGRESDEQFF. The CDR3 coding sequence is TGTGCCACCAGCAGAGATCGGGCGGGCCGCGAGAGCGATGAGCAGTTCTTC. This chain connects TRBV15 to TRBJ2-1; tentative D call: TRBD2 (5 bases). Trimming took 0 bases from V and 8 from J, leaving 20 bases between them. The CDR3 covers 17 residues. Germline CDR1 reads LNHNV; CDR2 reads YYDKDF (reference sequence).

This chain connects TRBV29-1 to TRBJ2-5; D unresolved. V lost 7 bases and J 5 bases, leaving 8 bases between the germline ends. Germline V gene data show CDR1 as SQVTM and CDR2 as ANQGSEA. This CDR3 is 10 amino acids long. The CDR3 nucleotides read TGCAGCGCCCTGTTTGAGACCCAGTACTTC. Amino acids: CSALFETQYF.

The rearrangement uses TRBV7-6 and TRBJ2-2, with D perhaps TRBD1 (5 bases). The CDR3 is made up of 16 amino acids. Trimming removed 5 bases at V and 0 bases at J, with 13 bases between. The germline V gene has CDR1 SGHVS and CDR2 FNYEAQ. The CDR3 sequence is CASSEEQVSNTGELFF. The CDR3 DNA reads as TGTGCCAGCAGCGAAGAACAGGTATCGAACACCGGGGAGCTGTTTTTT.